Below, 32 T cell receptor beta chains from the same sample are listed, as sequenced in a study of shared clonotypes between healthy human individuals. Data came from immunoSEQ multiplex PCR; TCRdb stores just in-frame clones and leaves some out. The sample consists of 550,000 to 850,000 clones, approximately 72% of them appearing once. Sequenced material: memory CD4+ T cells sorted from blood. Regarding subset: CD45RA-negative fraction. These receptors were taken from a woman aged 30 to 39 in good health.

There are a few counts of this clone. The V call is TRBV10-3, the J call TRBJ2-3; perhaps TRBD2 as D (5 bases). Deletions cut 3 bases from V and 0 bases from J, with 7 bases between. The CDR3 consists of 14 residues. Germline assignment: CDR1 ENHRY and CDR2 SYGVKD. This CDR3 reads CAISERTSTDTQYF. CDR3 DNA sequence: TGTGCCATCAGTGAAAGGACTAGCACAGATACGCAGTATTTT.

This chain links TRBV30 with TRBJ2-5, with TRBD2 identical over 7 bases. Germline assignment: CDR1 GTSNPN and CDR2 SVGIG (reference sequence). J was trimmed by 2 bases and V by 4 bases; bases with no gene match: 7. The length of the CDR3 is 14 residues. CDR3 residues: CAWNRPGLQETQYF. CDR3 bases: TGTGCCTGGAACCGACCGGGACTACAAGAGACCCAGTACTTC.

The rearrangement joins TRBV28 to TRBJ2-3; D perhaps matches TRBD1 (6 bases). The V gene lost 7 bases and the J gene lost 0 bases, with 20 bases spanning the gap. Germline CDR1 is MDHEN and CDR2 is SYDVKM. The CDR3 is 17 residues long. CDR3 region: CASTDVWGQKSTDTQYF. In DNA, the CDR3 is TGTGCCAGCACCGATGTATGGGGGCAAAAGAGCACAGATACGCAGTATTTT.

This chain links TRBV28 with TRBJ1-2; D is possibly TRBD1 (6 bases). V was shortened by 7 bases and J by 3 bases, with 15 bases between the two germline ends. The CDR3 runs to 14 residues. The germline V gene has CDR1 MDHEN and CDR2 SYDVKM. In DNA, the CDR3 is TGTGCCAGCACCAGCGGACAGACTCACTATGGCTACACCTTC. Residues: CASTSGQTHYGYTF.

V is TRBV11-2 and J is TRBJ2-2, with D perhaps matching TRBD2 (5 bases). Germline V gene sequence: CDR1 SGHAT, CDR2 FQNNGV. V lost 8 bases to trimming and J lost 4 bases, with 8 bases between them. The CDR3 runs to 12 residues. For the CDR3, the DNA is TGTGCCAGCGGGCGGGTCACCGGGGAGCTGTTTTTT. Its translation: CASGRVTGELFF.

This clone came up a few times. This chain links TRBV6-5 with TRBJ2-1; a weak D match, TRBD2 (7 bases). Trimming stripped 4 bases from V and 4 bases from J, with 17 bases between. The CDR3 totals 16 residues. Germline CDR1 MNHEY, CDR2 SVGAGI. CDR3 coding DNA: TGTGCCAGCAGTTTCAGGGGCGGGAGCGCTTACAATGAGCAGTTCTTC. Translated: CASSFRGGSAYNEQFF.

The J gene is TRBJ2-1, the V gene TRBV27; D unclear. The germline CDR1 and CDR2 sequences are MNHEY and SMNVEV (reference sequence). Trimming stripped 8 bases from V and 4 bases from J, with 15 bases between. This CDR3 contains 14 residues. This chain's CDR3 is CASAVGAGYNEQFF. CDR3 sequence (DNA): TGTGCCAGCGCGGTCGGTGCTGGTTACAATGAGCAGTTCTTC.

J is TRBJ2-1 and V is TRBV7-8, with 8 bases lining up with TRBD2. The CDR3 runs 18 residues. Germline V lookup: CDR1 SGHVS, CDR2 FQNEAQ. V was clipped by 5 bases and J by 7 bases; unmatched bases: 19. CDR3 amino acids: CASSLTRDSGVVINEQFF. CDR3 coding DNA: TGTGCCAGCAGCCTCACTCGGGATAGCGGGGTTGTGATTAATGAGCAGTTCTTC.

The chain is built from TRBV19 and TRBJ1-1; D is undetermined. Germline values: CDR1 LNHDA, CDR2 SQIVND (reference sequence). The length of the CDR3 is 14 residues. The V end lost 4 bases, the J end lost 0 bases, and 9 bases lay between the germline ends. The CDR3: CASSTLDLNTEAFF. The CDR3 coding sequence is TGTGCCAGTAGTACCCTAGACCTGAACACTGAAGCTTTCTTT.

The rearrangement links TRBV18 to TRBJ1-2; no clear D gene. The CDR3 is 15 amino acids. The V end lost 2 bases, the J end lost 0 bases, and 10 bases lay between the germline ends. CDR1 is KGHSH, CDR2 LQKENI, per germline. As DNA, the CDR3 is TGTGCCAGCTCACCAGGTGGAACTACTAACTATGGCTACACCTTC. Residues: CASSPGGTTNYGYTF.

The chain is built from TRBV7-9 and TRBJ2-1, with 10 bases aligning to TRBD1. Per the germline V gene, CDR1 is SEHNR and CDR2 is FQNEAQ (reference sequence). CDR3 length equals 14 residues. After removal of 3 bases from V and 8 bases from J, the junction contained 4 bases not matched to a gene. CDR3 protein: CASSFDRGRDEQFF. CDR3 bases: TGTGCCAGCAGCTTTGACAGGGGGCGCGATGAGCAGTTCTTC. The full variable domain, its missing parts supplied by reference TRBV7-9 and TRBJ2-1, is DTGVSQNPRHKITKRGQNVTFRCDPISEHNRLYWYRQTLGQGPEFLTYFQNEAQLEKSRLLSDRFSAERPKGSFSTLEIQRTEQGDSAMYLCASSFDRGRDEQFFGPGTRLTVL.

The CDR3 spells CASTYLSGSYNEQFF. Here the CDR3 DNA reads TGTGCCAGCACCTACCTTAGCGGCTCCTACAATGAGCAGTTCTTC. The chain employs TRBV5-6 and TRBJ2-1; D perhaps matches TRBD2 (6 bases). V lost 6 bases to trimming and J lost 0 bases, with 13 bases between them. This CDR3 region has 15 residues. Germline V gene data show CDR1 as SGHDT and CDR2 as YYEEEE. Full variable domain (rest looked up from reference TRBV5-6 and TRBJ2-1): DAGVTQSPTHLIKTRGQQVTLRCSPKSGHDTVSWYQQALGQGPQFIFQYYEEEERQRGNFPDRFSGHQFPNYSSELNVNALLLGDSALYLCASTYLSGSYNEQFFGPGTRLTVL.

This chain links TRBV5-6 with TRBJ2-3, with D perhaps TRBD2 (5 bases). CDR3 length equals 14 residues. V shed 4 bases and J shed 1 base, with 10 bases lying between them. The germline V gene has CDR1 SGHDT and CDR2 YYEEEE. CDR3 bases: TGTGCCAGCAGCGGGCTCGGGGGCACAGATACGCAGTATTTT. Translating it yields CASSGLGGTDTQYF.

This clone was detected only a few times. The rearrangement uses TRBV6-1 and TRBJ2-3, with D unclear. Trimming took off 6 bases at V and 0 bases at J, with 13 bases between the two ends. Germline CDR1 reads MNHNS; CDR2 reads SASEGT. The CDR3 has 15 amino acids. CDR3 DNA sequence: TGTGCCAGCAGGTCCGCGGTCCCTAGCACAGATACGCAGTATTTT. This sequence encodes CASRSAVPSTDTQYF.

This clone was observed a single time. This chain uses TRBV6-4 with TRBJ2-1, with 10 nucleotides matching TRBD2. The CDR3 is 16 residues long. Per the germline V gene, CDR1 is MRHNA and CDR2 is SNTAGT. V lost 2 bases and J lost 8; bases outside the gene matches: 9. The CDR3 is CASSDTSSGSRDEQFF. Here the CDR3 DNA reads TGTGCCAGCAGTGACACCTCTAGCGGGAGTAGGGATGAGCAGTTCTTC.

The chain couples TRBV19 to TRBJ1-2, with D possibly matching TRBD1 (5 bases). The CDR3 has 15 residues. From germline, CDR1 is LNHDA and CDR2 SQIVND (reference sequence). V was trimmed by 3 bases and J by 8 bases, leaving 19 bases between them. CDR3 residues: CASSIGLGQGKGYTF. The CDR3 region has the DNA TGTGCCAGTAGTATTGGTTTAGGGCAGGGAAAGGGCTACACCTTC.

This chain links TRBV7-7 with TRBJ2-5, with a possible D match to TRBD2 (6 bases). Germline V gene data show CDR1 as SSHAT and CDR2 as FNYEAQ (reference sequence). V was pared by 6 bases and J by 5 bases, with 19 bases between. The CDR3 sequence is 15 residues long. This CDR3 is CASSSGTSAGETQYF. The CDR3 DNA follows: TGTGCCAGCAGTTCCGGGACCTCAGCGGGCGAGACCCAGTACTTC.

The chain joins TRBV5-6 to TRBJ2-1; 7 nucleotides match TRBD2. CDR1 is SGHDT, CDR2 YYEEEE, per germline. V lost 4 bases, J lost 7 bases, and 14 bases stayed unmatched. CDR3 length equals 16 residues. This chain's CDR3 is CASSDLLAGVENEQFF. The CDR3 bases are TGTGCCAGCAGCGACCTACTTGCGGGAGTGGAAAATGAGCAGTTCTTC.

CDR3 residues: CASNGALSTDTQYF. DNA for the CDR3: TGTGCCAGCAACGGGGCACTTAGCACAGATACGCAGTATTTT. The rearrangement links TRBV2 to TRBJ2-3; D might be TRBD1 or TRBD2, each matching 5 bases. The CDR3 consists of 14 residues. CDR1 and CDR2 from the germline V gene are SNHLY and FYNNEI. V lost 7 bases and J 0 bases, leaving 11 bases between the germline ends.

The V call is TRBV7-8, the J call TRBJ2-1; 8 bases map to TRBD1. V gave up 6 bases and J gave up 5 bases; unmatched junction bases: 12. The CDR3 covers 16 residues. Germline values: CDR1 SGHVS, CDR2 FQNEAQ. DNA of the CDR3: TGTGCCAGCAGTTCAAACAGGGGGAAATTCGACAATGAGCAGTTCTTC. It translates to CASSSNRGKFDNEQFF.

On this clone itself: This sample also contains other DNA sequences that code for the same CDR3. The chain has TRBV6-1 and TRBJ2-3, with D maybe TRBD1 (6 bases). Germline-derived CDR1 and CDR2 are MNHNS and SASEGT. The CDR3 totals 14 residues. V lost 6 bases to trimming and J lost 2 bases, with 12 bases between them. The chain's CDR3 is CASRDRTSTDTQYF. CDR3 sequence (DNA): TGTGCCAGCAGAGACAGGACATCCACAGATACGCAGTATTTT.

This clone has more than one count but fewer than ten. J is TRBJ1-1 and V is TRBV19, with 10 bases fitting TRBD1. V lost 7 bases and J lost 1; bases outside the gene matches: 12. There are 17 residues in the CDR3. Germline V gene data show CDR1 as LNHDA and CDR2 as SQIVND (reference sequence). CDR3 region: CASTRWGQGLSNTEAFF. The CDR3 bases are TGTGCCAGTACCAGGTGGGGACAGGGGCTCTCGAACACTGAAGCTTTCTTT.

The chain is built from TRBV5-4 and TRBJ2-7; no reliable D call. V lost 6 bases and J lost 4, with 14 bases in between. Germline V gives CDR1 SGHNT, CDR2 YYREEE (reference sequence). The CDR3 is made up of 13 amino acids. The CDR3: CASTRKPLYEQYF. For the CDR3, the DNA is TGTGCCAGCACCCGTAAGCCATTATACGAGCAGTACTTC.

This chain connects TRBV28 to TRBJ1-2; D ambiguous. CDR3 length equals 10 residues. Germline values: CDR1 MDHEN, CDR2 SYDVKM. Trimming removed 1 base at V and 6 bases at J, with 0 bases between. CDR3 sequence reads: CASSLYGYTF. The DNA for the CDR3 is TGTGCCAGCAGTTTATATGGCTACACCTTC.

The CDR3 region has the DNA TGCAGCGTTGAAAGAACAGGGGGAGGGGGACTGTTTTTT. Translating gives CSVERTGGGGLFF. The chain combines TRBV29-1 with TRBJ1-4, with 8 bases that match TRBD1. V shed 2 bases and J 13 bases; nucleotides not matched to a gene: 9. This CDR3 comprises 13 residues. Germline V gives CDR1 SQVTM, CDR2 ANQGSEA.

The chain uses TRBV5-1 and TRBJ2-3, with D possibly called TRBD1 or TRBD2 (6 bases each). CDR1 and CDR2 (germline): SGHRS, YFSETQ. The ends were cut back, 4 bases at V and 0 bases at J, with 21 bases in the middle. The length of the CDR3 is 18 residues. CDR3 nucleotides: TGCGCCAGCAGCCTCGATGGGGGGCATACAGCTAGCACAGATACGCAGTATTTT. It translates to CASSLDGGHTASTDTQYF.

The chain carries TRBV25-1 and TRBJ2-2, with 7 bases matching TRBD2. Germline assignment: CDR1 MGHDK and CDR2 SYGVNS. There are 13 residues in the CDR3. V dropped 6 bases and J dropped 6; count of bases not matched to a gene: 4. The CDR3 coding sequence is TGTGCCAGCAGGGACGCGGGGGCCGGGGAGCTGTTTTTT. Translated: CASRDAGAGELFF.

The chain carries TRBV11-2 and TRBJ1-2, with D possibly being TRBD1 (5 bases). CDR1 and CDR2 (germline): SGHAT, FQNNGV. The CDR3 covers 14 residues. V shed 5 bases and J shed 4 bases, with 14 bases lying between them. The CDR3 bases are TGTGCCAGCAGCCCGCCCGGCGGGGCCTATGGCTACACCTTC. This codes for CASSPPGGAYGYTF.

The rearrangement uses TRBV5-5 and TRBJ2-7, with 10 bases aligning to TRBD2. The V and J ends lost 4 bases and 3 bases, in that order; junction bases with no gene match: 4. Looked up from germline, CDR1 is SGHKS and CDR2 is YYEKEE (reference sequence). The CDR3 has 14 amino acids. The CDR3 DNA reads TGTGCCAGCAGCAAACTAGCGGGAAACTACGAGCAGTACTTC. Translating gives CASSKLAGNYEQYF.

The chain is built from TRBV4-2 and TRBJ2-5; the D is unclear. The CDR3 runs 13 residues. The germline gives CDR1 LGHNA, CDR2 YNFKEQ. Deletions cut 1 base from V and 5 bases from J, with 8 bases between. The CDR3 nucleotides read TGTGCCAGCAGCCAAGGTGTTTGGGAGACCCAGTACTTC. Translation gives CASSQGVWETQYF.

This chain joins TRBV10-3 and TRBJ2-7, with D perhaps matching TRBD1 or TRBD2 (5 bases each). Germline values: CDR1 ENHRY, CDR2 SYGVKD. V dropped 2 bases and J dropped 3 bases, with 14 bases sitting between them. This CDR3 region has 15 residues. CDR3 in DNA: TGTGCCATCAGTGAGATGAGGGGACCGAGCTACGAGCAGTACTTC. As protein: CAISEMRGPSYEQYF.

This clone was counted a single time. This rearrangement joins TRBV19 to TRBJ1-1, with TRBD1 identical over 8 bases. This CDR3 comprises 16 residues. J lost 0 bases, V lost 7 bases, and 10 bases had no gene match. CDR1 and CDR2 (germline): LNHDA, SQIVND (reference sequence). CDR3 nucleotide sequence: TGTGCCAGTATTGGATCAGGGGGCAAAATGAACACTGAAGCTTTCTTT. Protein sequence: CASIGSGGKMNTEAFF.